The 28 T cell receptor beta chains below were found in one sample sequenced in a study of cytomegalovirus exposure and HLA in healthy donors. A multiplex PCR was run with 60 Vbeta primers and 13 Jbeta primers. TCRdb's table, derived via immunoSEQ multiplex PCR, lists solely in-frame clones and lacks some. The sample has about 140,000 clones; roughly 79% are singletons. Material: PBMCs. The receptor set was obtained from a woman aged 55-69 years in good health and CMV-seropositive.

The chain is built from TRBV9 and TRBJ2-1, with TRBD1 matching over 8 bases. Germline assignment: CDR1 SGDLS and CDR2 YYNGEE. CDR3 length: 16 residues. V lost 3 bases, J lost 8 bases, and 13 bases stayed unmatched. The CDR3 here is CASSAETGVLQDEQFF. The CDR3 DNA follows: TGTGCCAGCAGCGCTGAGACAGGGGTCCTACAAGATGAGCAGTTCTTC.

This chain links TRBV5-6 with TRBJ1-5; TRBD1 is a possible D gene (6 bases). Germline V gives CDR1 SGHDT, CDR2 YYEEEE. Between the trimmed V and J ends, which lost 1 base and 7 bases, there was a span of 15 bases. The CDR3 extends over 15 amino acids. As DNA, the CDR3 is TGTGCCAGCAGCTTGATGGGACAAAGCCACCAGCCCCAGCATTTT. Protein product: CASSLMGQSHQPQHF.

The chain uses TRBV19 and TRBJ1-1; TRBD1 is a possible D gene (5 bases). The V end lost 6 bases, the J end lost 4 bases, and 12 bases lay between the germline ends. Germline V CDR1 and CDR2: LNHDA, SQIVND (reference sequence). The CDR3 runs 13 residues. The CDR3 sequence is CASRRDGGTEAFF. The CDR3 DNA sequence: TGTGCCAGTAGGAGGGACGGGGGCACTGAAGCTTTCTTT.

DNA of the CDR3: TGTGCCAGCAGTTCCTATAGCGGAGGCACCACAGATACGCAGTATTTT. Amino acids: CASSSYSGGTTDTQYF. V gene TRBV27 combines with J gene TRBJ2-3; possible D gene TRBD2, 6 bases. The V end was cut by 4 bases, the J end by 2 bases, with 16 bases between. The V gene's germline CDR1 is MNHEY and CDR2 SMNVEV (reference sequence). The CDR3 loop spans 16 amino acids.

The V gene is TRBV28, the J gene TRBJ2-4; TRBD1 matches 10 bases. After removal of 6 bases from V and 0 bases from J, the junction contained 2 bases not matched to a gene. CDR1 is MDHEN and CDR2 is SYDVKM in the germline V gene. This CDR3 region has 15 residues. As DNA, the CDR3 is TGTGCCAGCAGCAGGGACAGGGGAGCCAAAAACATTCAGTACTTC. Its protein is CASSRDRGAKNIQYF. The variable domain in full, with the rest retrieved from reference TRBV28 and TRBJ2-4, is DVKVTQSSRYLVKRTGEKVFLECVQDMDHENMFWYRQDPGLGLRLIYFSYDVKMKEKGDIPEGYSVSREKKERFSLILESASTNQTSMYLCASSRDRGAKNIQYFGAGTRLSVL.

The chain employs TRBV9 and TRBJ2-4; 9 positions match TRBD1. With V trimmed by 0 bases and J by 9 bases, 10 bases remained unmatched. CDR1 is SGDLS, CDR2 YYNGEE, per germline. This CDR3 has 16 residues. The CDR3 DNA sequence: TGTGCCAGCAGCGTAGGGACAGGGGAGGCCCTGGGCATTCAGTACTTC. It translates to CASSVGTGEALGIQYF.

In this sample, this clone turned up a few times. The CDR3 reads CASSTARGSAQYF. CDR3 in DNA: TGTGCCAGCAGCACAGCCCGAGGGAGCGCGCAGTATTTT. V gene TRBV27 combines with J gene TRBJ2-3; D is possibly TRBD2 (5 bases). V shed 6 bases and J shed 10 bases, with 17 bases lying between them. The length of the CDR3 is 13 residues. The germline CDR1 and CDR2 sequences are MNHEY and SMNVEV (reference sequence).

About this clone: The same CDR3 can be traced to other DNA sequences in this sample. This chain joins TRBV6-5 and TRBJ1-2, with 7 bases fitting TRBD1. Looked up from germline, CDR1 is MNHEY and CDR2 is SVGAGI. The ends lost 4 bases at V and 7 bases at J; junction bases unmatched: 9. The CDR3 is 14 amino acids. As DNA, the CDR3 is TGTGCCAGCAGTTCCTTTCGACAGGGAGGTGGCTACACCTTC. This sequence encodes CASSSFRQGGGYTF.

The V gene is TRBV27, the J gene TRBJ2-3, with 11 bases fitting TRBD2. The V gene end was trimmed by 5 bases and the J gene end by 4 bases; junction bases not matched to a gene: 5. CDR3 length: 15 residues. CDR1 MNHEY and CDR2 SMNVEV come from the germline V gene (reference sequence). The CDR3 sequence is CASSPLAGVADTQYF. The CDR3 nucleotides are TGTGCCAGCAGTCCACTAGCGGGAGTCGCAGATACGCAGTATTTT.

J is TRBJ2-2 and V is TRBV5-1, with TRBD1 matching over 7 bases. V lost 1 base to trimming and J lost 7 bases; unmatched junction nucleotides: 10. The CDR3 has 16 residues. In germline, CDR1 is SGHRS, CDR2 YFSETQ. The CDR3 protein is CASSLTWDSGGGELFF. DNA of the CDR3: TGCGCCAGCAGCTTGACCTGGGACAGTGGTGGCGGGGAGCTGTTTTTT.

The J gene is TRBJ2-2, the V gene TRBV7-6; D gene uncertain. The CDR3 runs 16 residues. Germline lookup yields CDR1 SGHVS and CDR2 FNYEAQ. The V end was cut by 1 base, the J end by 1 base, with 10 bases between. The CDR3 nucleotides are TGTGCCAGCAGCTTAGTTGGCGGAAAGAACACCGGGGAGCTGTTTTTT. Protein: CASSLVGGKNTGELFF.

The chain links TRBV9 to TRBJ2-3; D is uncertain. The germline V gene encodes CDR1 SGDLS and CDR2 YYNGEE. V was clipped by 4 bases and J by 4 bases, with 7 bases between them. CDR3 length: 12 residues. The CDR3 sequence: CASSPGADTQYF. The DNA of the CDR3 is TGTGCCAGCAGCCCAGGTGCAGATACGCAGTATTTT.

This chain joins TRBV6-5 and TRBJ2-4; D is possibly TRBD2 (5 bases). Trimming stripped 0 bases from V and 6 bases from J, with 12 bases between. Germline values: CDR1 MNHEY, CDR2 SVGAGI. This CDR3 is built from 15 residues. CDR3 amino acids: CASSYSRAVTNIQYF. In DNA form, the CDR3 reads TGTGCCAGCAGTTACTCGAGGGCAGTTACAAACATTCAGTACTTC.

The CDR3 DNA reads TGTGCCAGTAGTATTGGACAGCTTGAAGCTTTCTTT. Translation gives CASSIGQLEAFF. The V call is TRBV19, the J call TRBJ1-1, with a weak D call TRBD1 (6 bases). This CDR3 comprises 12 residues. V lost 3 bases and J lost 7, with 9 bases in between. Germline V CDR1 and CDR2: LNHDA, SQIVND (reference sequence).

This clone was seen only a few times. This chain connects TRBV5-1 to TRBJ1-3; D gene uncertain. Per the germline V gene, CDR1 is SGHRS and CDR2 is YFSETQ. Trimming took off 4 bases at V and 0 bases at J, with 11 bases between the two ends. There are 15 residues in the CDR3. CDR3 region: CASSPNTVSGNTIYF. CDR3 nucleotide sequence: TGCGCCAGCAGCCCAAACACCGTCTCTGGAAACACCATATATTTT.

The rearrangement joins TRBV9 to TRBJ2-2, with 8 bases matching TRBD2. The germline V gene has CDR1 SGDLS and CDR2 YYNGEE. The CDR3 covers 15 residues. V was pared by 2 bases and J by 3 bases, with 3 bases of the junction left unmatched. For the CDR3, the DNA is TGTGCCAGCAGCGTTACTAGCGGAGACACCGGGGAGCTGTTTTTT. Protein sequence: CASSVTSGDTGELFF.

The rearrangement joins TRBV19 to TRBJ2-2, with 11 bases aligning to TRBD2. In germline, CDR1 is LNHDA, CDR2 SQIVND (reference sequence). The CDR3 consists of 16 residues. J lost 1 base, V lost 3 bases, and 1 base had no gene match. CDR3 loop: CASSIGTSGNTGELFF. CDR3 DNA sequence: TGTGCCAGTAGTATTGGGACTAGCGGGAACACCGGGGAGCTGTTTTTT.

The CDR3 DNA reads TGTGCCAGCAGTCCCGTTAGCGGCTACGAGCAGTACTTC. Its protein is CASSPVSGYEQYF. The gene calls are TRBV25-1 and TRBJ2-7, with D possibly TRBD2 on 6 matching bases. From germline, CDR1 is MGHDK and CDR2 SYGVNS. This CDR3 is 13 amino acids long. Trimming left V 5 bases short and J 3 bases short, with 11 bases between.

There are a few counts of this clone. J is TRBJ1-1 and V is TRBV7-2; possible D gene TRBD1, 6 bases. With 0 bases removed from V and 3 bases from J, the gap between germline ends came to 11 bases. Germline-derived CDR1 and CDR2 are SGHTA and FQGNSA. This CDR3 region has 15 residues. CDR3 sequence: CASSLASAGDTEAFF. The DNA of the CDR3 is TGTGCCAGCAGCTTAGCGAGCGCAGGGGACACTGAAGCTTTCTTT.

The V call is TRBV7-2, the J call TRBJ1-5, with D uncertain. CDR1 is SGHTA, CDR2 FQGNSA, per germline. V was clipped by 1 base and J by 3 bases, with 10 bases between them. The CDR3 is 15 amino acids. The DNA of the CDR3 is TGTGCCAGCAGCTTAGAGAAAGCGACCAATCAGCCCCAGCATTTT. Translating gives CASSLEKATNQPQHF.

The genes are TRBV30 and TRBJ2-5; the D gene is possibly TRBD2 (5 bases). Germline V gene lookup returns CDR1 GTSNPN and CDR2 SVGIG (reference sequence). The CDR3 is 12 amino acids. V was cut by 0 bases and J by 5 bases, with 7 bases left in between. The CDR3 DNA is TGTGCCTGGAGTGTACTAGAGGAGACCCAGTACTTC. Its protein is CAWSVLEETQYF.

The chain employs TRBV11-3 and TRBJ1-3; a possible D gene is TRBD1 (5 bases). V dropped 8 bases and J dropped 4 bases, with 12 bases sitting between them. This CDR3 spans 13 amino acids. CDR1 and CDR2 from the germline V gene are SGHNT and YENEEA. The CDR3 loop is CASGARWGNTIYF. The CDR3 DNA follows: TGTGCCAGCGGGGCGAGATGGGGAAACACCATATATTTT.

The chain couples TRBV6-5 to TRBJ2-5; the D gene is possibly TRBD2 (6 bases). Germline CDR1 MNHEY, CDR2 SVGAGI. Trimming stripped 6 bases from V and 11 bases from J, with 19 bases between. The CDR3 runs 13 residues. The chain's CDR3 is CASRPGLPWEQYF. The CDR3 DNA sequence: TGTGCCAGCAGACCGGGACTCCCGTGGGAGCAGTACTTC.

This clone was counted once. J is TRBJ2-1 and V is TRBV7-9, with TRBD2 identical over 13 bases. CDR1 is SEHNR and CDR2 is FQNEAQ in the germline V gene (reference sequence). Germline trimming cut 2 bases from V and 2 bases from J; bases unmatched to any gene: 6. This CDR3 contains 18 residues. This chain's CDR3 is CASSLPRTSGSTYNEQFF. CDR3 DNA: TGTGCCAGCAGCTTACCCCGGACTAGCGGGAGCACCTACAATGAGCAGTTCTTC.

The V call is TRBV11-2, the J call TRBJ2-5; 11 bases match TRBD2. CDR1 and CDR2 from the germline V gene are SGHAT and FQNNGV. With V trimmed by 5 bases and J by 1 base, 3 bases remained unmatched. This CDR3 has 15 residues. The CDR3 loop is CASSPGTSGQETQYF. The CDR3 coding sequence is TGTGCCAGCAGCCCCGGGACTAGCGGCCAAGAGACCCAGTACTTC.

The CDR3 sequence: CASSVEGAEAFF. The DNA for the CDR3 is TGTGCCAGCAGTGTCGAGGGCGCTGAAGCTTTCTTT. The chain employs TRBV2 and TRBJ1-1, with D unresolved. V shed 4 bases and J shed 6 bases, with 9 bases lying between them. CDR1 and CDR2 (germline): SNHLY, FYNNEI. This CDR3 comprises 12 residues. Full variable domain (outside the CDR3, taken from reference TRBV2 and TRBJ1-1): EPEVTQTPSHQVTQMGQEVILRCVPISNHLYFYWYRQILGQKVEFLVSFYNNEISEKSEIFDDQFSVERPDGSNFTLKIRSTKLEDSAMYFCASSVEGAEAFFGQGTRLTVV.

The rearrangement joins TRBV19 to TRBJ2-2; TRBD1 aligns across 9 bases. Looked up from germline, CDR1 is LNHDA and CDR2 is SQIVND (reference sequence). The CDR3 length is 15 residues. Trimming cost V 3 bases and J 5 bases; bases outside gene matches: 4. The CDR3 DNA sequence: TGTGCCAGTAGTATGGCCGGGACAGGGACCGGGGAGCTGTTTTTT. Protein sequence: CASSMAGTGTGELFF.

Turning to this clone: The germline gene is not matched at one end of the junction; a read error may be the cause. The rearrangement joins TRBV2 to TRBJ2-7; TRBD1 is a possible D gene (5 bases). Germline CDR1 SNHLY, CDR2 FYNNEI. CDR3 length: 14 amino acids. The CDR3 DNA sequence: TGTGCCAGCAGTCCTAATGACCTTGGACAAAGAATAATGTTC. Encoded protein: CASSPNDLGQRIMF.